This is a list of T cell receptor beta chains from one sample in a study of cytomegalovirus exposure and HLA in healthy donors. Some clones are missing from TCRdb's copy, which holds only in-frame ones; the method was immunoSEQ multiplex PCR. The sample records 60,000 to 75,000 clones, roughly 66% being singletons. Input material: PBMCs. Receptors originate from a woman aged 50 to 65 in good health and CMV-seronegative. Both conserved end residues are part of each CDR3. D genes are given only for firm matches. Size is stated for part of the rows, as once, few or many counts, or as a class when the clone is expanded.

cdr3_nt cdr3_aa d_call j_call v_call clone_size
TGTGCCAGCAACCGAGGGGGTGACACTGAAGCTTTCTTT CASNRGGDTEAFF - TRBJ1-1 TRBV9 few
TGTGCCAGCAGCTCCCCTCGTACTAGCGGGAGGCAAGAGACCCAGTACTTC CASSSPRTSGRQETQYF TRBD2 TRBJ2-5 TRBV7-9 -
TGCGCCAGCAGGCCCAGGGGCCTCTATGGCTACACCTTC CASRPRGLYGYTF - TRBJ1-2 TRBV5-1 -
TGCGCCAGCAGTCGGACAGGCCCTGGGGAGACCCAGTACTTC CASSRTGPGETQYF TRBD1 TRBJ2-5 TRBV23-1 -
TGTGCCAGCAGTTTATACCCCGGACAGGGGCACTCCTACGAGCAGTACTTC CASSLYPGQGHSYEQYF TRBD1 TRBJ2-7 TRBV27 -
TGCGCCAGCAGCTTGGAGGGGAGCGGGAGGACGAAAAATGAGCAGTTCTTC CASSLEGSGRTKNEQFF TRBD2 TRBJ2-1 TRBV5-1 few
TGCGCCAGCAGCTTGGTACGGGGGGTCACAGATACGCAGTATTTT CASSLVRGVTDTQYF TRBD2 TRBJ2-3 TRBV5-1 -
TGTGCCTGGAGTGTGGGGAGTTCGGATGGCTACACCTTC CAWSVGSSDGYTF - TRBJ1-2 TRBV30 -
TGTGCCAGCAGTTTCCTGGACAGATACGAGCAGTACTTC CASSFLDRYEQYF - TRBJ2-7 TRBV27 -
TGCGCCAGCAGCCAGGCCGGGTTTGTGGCTGAAGCTTTCTTT CASSQAGFVAEAFF - TRBJ1-1 TRBV4-3 few
TGTGCCAGTAGAAACATAAACGGAGAGAATCAGCCCCAGCATTTT CASRNINGENQPQHF - TRBJ1-5 TRBV19 -
TGTGCCAGCAGCGGGACAGACCGCACAGATACGCAGTATTTT CASSGTDRTDTQYF - TRBJ2-3 TRBV9 once
TGTGCCAGCAGCCTCTGGGACAGGGGGATGGAATGGGGCTACACCTTC CASSLWDRGMEWGYTF TRBD1 TRBJ1-2 TRBV5-5 -
TGTGCCAGCAGGGCGGGAAGCAACGAGCAGTACTTC CASRAGSNEQYF - TRBJ2-7 TRBV7-8 -
TGTGCCAGCAGCGGGCGACAGGGGGTTTGCAATCAGCCCCAGCATTTT CASSGRQGVCNQPQHF - TRBJ1-5 TRBV21-1 -
TGTGCCAGCAGTTACTCGGACTATCCCTACGAGCAGTACTTC CASSYSDYPYEQYF - TRBJ2-7 TRBV6-5 -
TGTGCCACCGGGCAGGGGGCTTGGGGCTACACCTTC CATGQGAWGYTF TRBD1 TRBJ1-2 TRBV28 -
TGCGCCAGCAGCTCCAGACAGGGTGGCGAGCAGTACTTC CASSSRQGGEQYF TRBD1 TRBJ2-7 TRBV5-1 -
TGCGCCAGCAGCCAAGATCATCGGGTCTATGGCTACACCTTC CASSQDHRVYGYTF - TRBJ1-2 TRBV4-3 -
TGCGCCAGCAGCCAGTTTGCCCACAGGGGGCAAAGCTCTGGGGCCAACGTCCTGACTTTC CASSQFAHRGQSSGANVLTF TRBD1 TRBJ2-6 TRBV4-1 few
TGTGCCTGGAGTGTTTCCCGGACAGGGGGCGGGGAGCAGTACTTC CAWSVSRTGGGEQYF TRBD1 TRBJ2-7 TRBV30 -
TGTGCCAGTAAACAGGGTTTGAGCACTGAAGCTTTCTTT CASKQGLSTEAFF - TRBJ1-1 TRBV19 once
TGTGCCAGCAGGTCTTCCCAAAACGGGGTGCACACCCCCAATCAGCCCCAGCATTTT CASRSSQNGVHTPNQPQHF - TRBJ1-5 TRBV27 few
TGTGCCAGCAGCAAGTATAGCGGGAGGTACGACGAGCAGTACTTC CASSKYSGRYDEQYF TRBD2 TRBJ2-7 TRBV5-8 -
TGTGCCATCGGGGCGGGACAGGTTGAAAAACTGTTTTTT CAIGAGQVEKLFF TRBD1 TRBJ1-4 TRBV10-3 once
TGTGCCAGCAGCTTGAGCGGCCCGGCCTGGCAGGTGCAGTACTTC CASSLSGPAWQVQYF - TRBJ2-7 TRBV5-4 once
TGTGCCAGCAGTTACTCGACCGGGTTTGAAGCTTTCTTT CASSYSTGFEAFF - TRBJ1-1 TRBV6-5 medium-sized
TGCGCCAGCAGCCAATATTCTGCGGATACGCAGTATTTT CASSQYSADTQYF - TRBJ2-3 TRBV4-3 -
TGTGCCAGCTCACCCCGTCCCGGGGGTAATGAAAAACTGTTTTTT CASSPRPGGNEKLFF - TRBJ1-4 TRBV18 -
TGTGCCAGCAGTTTTACAGGGGCGATCACTGAAGCTTTCTTT CASSFTGAITEAFF TRBD1 TRBJ1-1 TRBV28 -
TGCGCCAGCAGCCAAACGCTAGCGGGAGGGACAATTTCCTACGAGCAGTACTTC CASSQTLAGGTISYEQYF TRBD2 TRBJ2-7 TRBV4-3 -
TGTGCCAGCAGCTTAGGGTGGCACACCGGGGAGCTGTTTTTT CASSLGWHTGELFF - TRBJ2-2 TRBV7-2 -
TGTGCCTGGAGTGTACGTTGGGGTGGGGAGGAAGGGGAAGAAAAACTGTTTTTT CAWSVRWGGEEGEEKLFF - TRBJ1-4 TRBV30 once
TGTGCCAGCAGCTTACAGGGGTCCCCCTACGAGCAGTACTTC CASSLQGSPYEQYF TRBD1 TRBJ2-7 TRBV5-4 medium-sized
TGTGCCAGCAGCGTAGGTGGACTAGCGGGAGATGGGGAGACCCAGTACTTC CASSVGGLAGDGETQYF TRBD2 TRBJ2-5 TRBV9 -
TGTGCCAGCTCACCGGGACTGACCTACGAGCAGTACTTC CASSPGLTYEQYF - TRBJ2-7 TRBV18 -
TGTGCCAGCAGCTCAGGGGGCGAAGAGACCCAGTACTTC CASSSGGEETQYF TRBD1 TRBJ2-5 TRBV5-6 -
TGTGCCAGCAGCTTGCTGCAGGGGAAGGCTTTCTTT CASSLLQGKAFF - TRBJ1-1 TRBV5-8 -
TGTGCCATCAGTGAGAGACCAGGGGTGAACACTGAAGCTTTCTTT CAISERPGVNTEAFF - TRBJ1-1 TRBV10-3 -
TGCGCCAGCAGCCCCTTCACAGGGGCCTACGAGCAGTACTTC CASSPFTGAYEQYF TRBD1 TRBJ2-7 TRBV4-1 -
TGTGCCAGCAGCTTAGCGCCCACAGGGCAGTGGACTGAAGCTTTCTTT CASSLAPTGQWTEAFF - TRBJ1-1 TRBV7-6 -
TGTGCCAGCACCCCGGGGCCAGGGAGCGGGAATGAGCAGTTCTTC CASTPGPGSGNEQFF - TRBJ2-1 TRBV11-2 -
TGTGCCAGCAGTTACTCGGCGGGACAGGAGATTGACCAGTACTTC CASSYSAGQEIDQYF TRBD1 TRBJ2-5 TRBV6-6 -
TGTGCCAGTAGTATTAACAGGGGGCTGAATGAGCAGTTCTTC CASSINRGLNEQFF TRBD1 TRBJ2-1 TRBV19 -
TGCGCCAGCAGCTGGGGGACAGGGGTCACTGAAGCTTTCTTT CASSWGTGVTEAFF TRBD1 TRBJ1-1 TRBV5-1 -
TGTGCCGCGACAGGGGGGAATCAGCCCCAGCATTTT CAATGGNQPQHF TRBD1 TRBJ1-5 TRBV6-6 once